Each of the 5 T cell receptor beta chains below was sequenced from the same sample in a study of PD-1 blockade in classical Hodgkin lymphoma. The protocol was immunoSEQ multiplex PCR, while the TCRdb copy is restricted to in-frame clones and leaves out a portion. The table has some 96,000 clones, roughly 91% seen once. As for time point: cycle 4 day 1 (C4D1), after less than 7 weeks of nivolumab. Patients all relapsed after autologous stem cell transplantation, and there was variation in brentuximab vedotin exposure. The sample consisted of peripheral blood mononuclear cells (PBMCs), taken before the fourth cycle of nivolumab. The receptors shown here come from a human donor with classical Hodgkin lymphoma.

This clone was recorded once. The chain combines TRBV19 with TRBJ1-5; weak D call: TRBD1 (5 bases). This CDR3 spans 14 amino acids. V was cut by 8 bases and J by 3 bases, with 14 bases left in between. Per the germline V gene, CDR1 is LNHDA and CDR2 is SQIVND (reference sequence). The CDR3 region has the DNA TGTGCCAGTGGGGGGGGACGGGTCAATCAGCCCCAGCATTTT. Translation gives CASGGGRVNQPQHF.

The chain uses TRBV11-3 and TRBJ1-1, with a tentative D call TRBD1 (6 bases). CDR1 and CDR2 from the germline V gene are SGHNT and YENEEA. Trimming shortened V by 1 base and J by 9 bases, and 12 bases separated the two germline ends. The CDR3 has 13 residues. CDR3 in DNA: TGTGCCAGCAGCTTAGTGGCGGGGGCAAAAGCTTTCTTT. Amino acid sequence: CASSLVAGAKAFF.

The chain is built from TRBV28 and TRBJ2-1, with 12 bases lining up with TRBD2. The CDR3 runs to 16 residues. V gave up 5 bases and J gave up 9 bases; unmatched junction bases: 11. Germline V CDR1 and CDR2: MDHEN, SYDVKM. In nucleotides, the CDR3 is TGTGCCAGCAGTCTATCTAGCGGGAGGGCCCCCGGTGAGCAGTTCTTC. It encodes CASSLSSGRAPGEQFF.

This sequence joins TRBV7-9 and TRBJ2-4; D may be TRBD1 or TRBD2 (6 bases each). In germline, CDR1 is SEHNR, CDR2 FQNEAQ (reference sequence). Trimming took off 5 bases at V and 0 bases at J, with 11 bases between the two ends. The CDR3 is 15 residues long. The CDR3: CASSQGGLAKNIQYF. CDR3 bases: TGTGCCAGCAGCCAAGGGGGACTAGCCAAAAACATTCAGTACTTC.

This sequence joins TRBV27 and TRBJ2-7, with 13 bases aligning to TRBD2. Germline V gene data show CDR1 as MNHEY and CDR2 as SMNVEV (reference sequence). After removal of 6 bases from V and 2 bases from J, the junction contained 4 bases not matched to a gene. CDR3 length equals 15 residues. The CDR3 coding sequence is TGTGCCAGCAGAACAGGGACTAGCGGGACCTACGAGCAGTACTTC. Translation: CASRTGTSGTYEQYF.